The TCR beta chain under discussion was sequenced for a study of cytomegalovirus exposure and HLA in healthy donors. J gave up 7 bases and V 4 bases, and 13 bases lay outside the gene matches. The CDR3 consists of 16 residues. Germline V gene data show CDR1 as LNHDA and CDR2 as SQIVND (reference sequence). Using immunoSEQ multiplex PCR, the repertoire was profiled, and TCRdb retains in-frame clones only, with some absent. The table shows roughly 140,000 clones, with less than 90% occurring only once. The sample comprised PBMCs. The clonotype comes from a woman aged 18 to 35 in good health and CMV-seropositive. The chain carries TRBV19 and TRBJ2-1, with 7 bases fitting TRBD1. CDR3 loop: CASSTRTDRVVNEQFF. CDR3 DNA: TGTGCCAGTAGTACCAGAACCGACAGGGTGGTAAATGAGCAGTTCTTC.